These T cell receptor beta chains were read from a single sample in a study of radiotherapy plus CTLA-4 blockade in lung cancer. Clones were sequenced by immunoSEQ multiplex PCR, and TCRdb holds only the in-frame ones, with some missing. In the table there are about 67,000 clones, 76% of which are singletons. Sequenced here: peripheral blood, sampled from a patient treated with radiotherapy plus ipilimumab. The receptors come from a human donor with non-small cell lung cancer whose response to radiotherapy plus ipilimumab could not be evaluated. Some clones in this sample may be carry-over from other donors' samples. CDR3s include the opening cysteine and the closing phenylalanine or tryptophan. A D gene is named only where the DNA matches it firmly. Where a row states a size, it is once, few, many or the class of an expanded clone; other rows omit it.

size	D	V	J	CDR3	DNA
.	TRBD1	TRBV7-2	TRBJ1-3	CASSLAPGGAGNTIYF	TGTGCCAGCAGCTTAGCCCCAGGGGGAGCTGGAAACACCATATATTTT
.	TRBD1	TRBV4-1	TRBJ2-7	CASSQGPQGVYEQYF	TGCGCCAGCAGTCAAGGCCCCCAGGGGGTCTACGAGCAGTACTTC
.	.	TRBV5-1	TRBJ2-3	CASSFPLQGRSDTQYF	TGCGCCAGCAGCTTCCCCCTACAGGGGAGGTCAGATACGCAGTATTTT
.	.	TRBV28	TRBJ2-7	CASSSDLSSYEQYF	TGTGCCAGCAGTTCAGACTTGAGCTCCTACGAGCAGTACTTC
.	.	TRBV4-3	TRBJ1-3	CASSLLQGSGNTIYF	TGCGCCAGCAGCCTACTACAGGGCTCTGGAAACACCATATATTTT
few	.	TRBV10-3	TRBJ1-6	CAIRNRDNSPLHF	TGTGCCATCAGAAACAGAGATAATTCACCCCTCCACTTT
.	.	TRBV6-1	TRBJ2-3	CASSEASESDTQYF	TGTGCCAGCAGTGAAGCCTCGGAGTCAGATACGCAGTATTTT
.	TRBD1	TRBV27	TRBJ1-4	CASSTRGLGEKLFF	TGTGCCAGCAGTACTAGGGGGCTAGGGGAAAAACTGTTTTTT
.	TRBD1	TRBV15	TRBJ1-2	CATSTDRGLKNYGYTF	TGTGCCACCAGCACCGACAGGGGGCTAAAAAACTATGGCTACACCTTC
.	.	TRBV6-6	TRBJ1-4	CASSPTGGGEKLFF	TGTGCCAGCAGTCCCACTGGGGGGGGTGAAAAACTGTTTTTT
once	.	TRBV6-5	TRBJ1-1	CASSRNTEAFF	TGTGCCAGCAGCAGAAACACTGAAGCTTTCTTT